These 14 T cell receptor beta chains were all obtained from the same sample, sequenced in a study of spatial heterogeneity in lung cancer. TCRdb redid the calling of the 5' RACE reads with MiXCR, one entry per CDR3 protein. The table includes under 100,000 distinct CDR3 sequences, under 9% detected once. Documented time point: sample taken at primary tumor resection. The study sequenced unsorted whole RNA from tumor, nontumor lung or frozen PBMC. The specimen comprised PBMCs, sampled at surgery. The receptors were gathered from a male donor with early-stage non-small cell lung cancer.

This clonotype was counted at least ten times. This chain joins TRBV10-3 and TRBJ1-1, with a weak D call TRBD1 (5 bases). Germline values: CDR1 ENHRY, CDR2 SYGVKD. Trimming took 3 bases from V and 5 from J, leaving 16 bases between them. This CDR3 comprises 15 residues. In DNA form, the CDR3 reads TGTGCCATCAGTGATCCGAGGGGCAAAAGGACTGAAGCTTTCTTT. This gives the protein CAISDPRGKRTEAFF.

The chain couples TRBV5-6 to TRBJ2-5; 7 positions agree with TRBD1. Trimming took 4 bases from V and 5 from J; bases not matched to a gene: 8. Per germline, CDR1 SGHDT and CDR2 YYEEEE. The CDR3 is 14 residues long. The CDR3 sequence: CASSKGQRDETQYF. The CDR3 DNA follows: TGTGCCAGCAGCAAGGGACAGAGGGACGAGACCCAGTACTTC. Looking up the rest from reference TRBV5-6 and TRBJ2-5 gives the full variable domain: DAGVTQSPTHLIKTRGQQVTLRCSPKSGHDTVSWYQQALGQGPQFIFQYYEEEERQRGNFPDRFSGHQFPNYSSELNVNALLLGDSALYLCASSKGQRDETQYFGPGTRLLVL.

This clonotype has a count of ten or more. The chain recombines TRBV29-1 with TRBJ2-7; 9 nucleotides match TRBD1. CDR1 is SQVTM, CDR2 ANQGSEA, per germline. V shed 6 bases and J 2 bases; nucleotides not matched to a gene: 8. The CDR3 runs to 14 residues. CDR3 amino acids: CSVTGTGLAYEQYF. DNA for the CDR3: TGCAGCGTCACGGGGACAGGGCTAGCCTACGAGCAGTACTTC.

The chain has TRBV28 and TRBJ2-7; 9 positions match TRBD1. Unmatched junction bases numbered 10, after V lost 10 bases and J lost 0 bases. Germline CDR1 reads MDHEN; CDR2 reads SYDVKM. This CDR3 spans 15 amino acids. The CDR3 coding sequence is TGTGCCACCGACAAAGGGACAGGGAGCTCCTACGAGCAGTACTTC. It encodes CATDKGTGSSYEQYF.

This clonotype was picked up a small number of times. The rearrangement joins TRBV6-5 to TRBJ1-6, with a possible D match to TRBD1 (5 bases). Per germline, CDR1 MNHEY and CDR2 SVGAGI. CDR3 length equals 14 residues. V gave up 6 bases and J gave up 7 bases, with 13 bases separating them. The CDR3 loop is CASRRQTSNSPLHF. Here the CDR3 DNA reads TGTGCCAGCAGGCGACAGACCTCGAATTCACCCCTCCACTTT.

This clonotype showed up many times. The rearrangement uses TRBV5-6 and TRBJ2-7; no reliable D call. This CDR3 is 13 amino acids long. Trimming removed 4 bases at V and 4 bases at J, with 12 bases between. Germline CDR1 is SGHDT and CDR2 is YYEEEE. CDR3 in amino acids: CASSLRVDYEQYF. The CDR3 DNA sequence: TGTGCCAGCAGCCTGCGTGTCGATTACGAGCAGTACTTC.

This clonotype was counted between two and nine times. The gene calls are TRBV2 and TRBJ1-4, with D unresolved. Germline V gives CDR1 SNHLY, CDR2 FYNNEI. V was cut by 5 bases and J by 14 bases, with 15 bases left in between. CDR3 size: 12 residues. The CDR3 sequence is CASSRSTGFLFF. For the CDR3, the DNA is TGTGCCAGCAGTCGCTCCACGGGGTTCCTGTTTTTT.

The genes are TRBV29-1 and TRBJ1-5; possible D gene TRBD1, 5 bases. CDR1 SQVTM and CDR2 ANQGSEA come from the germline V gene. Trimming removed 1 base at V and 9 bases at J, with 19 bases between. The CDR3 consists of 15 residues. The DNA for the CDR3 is TGCAGCGTTGAAGTCCGGAGAGGGTCAGGGCGGCCCCAGCATTTT. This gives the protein CSVEVRRGSGRPQHF.

For the CDR3, the DNA is TGTGCCAGCAGCGAGGACAGGGCGAACACCGGGGAGCTGTTTTTT. Amino acid sequence: CASSEDRANTGELFF. V gene TRBV7-8 combines with J gene TRBJ2-2, with TRBD1 matching over 8 bases. V gave up 5 bases and J gave up 0 bases; unmatched junction bases: 2. Per germline, CDR1 SGHVS and CDR2 FQNEAQ. The length of the CDR3 is 15 residues.

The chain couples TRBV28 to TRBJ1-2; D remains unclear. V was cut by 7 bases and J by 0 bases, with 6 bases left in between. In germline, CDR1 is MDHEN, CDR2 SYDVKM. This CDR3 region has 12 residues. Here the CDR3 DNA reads TGTGCCAGCACAGACGCTAACTATGGCTACACCTTC. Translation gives CASTDANYGYTF.

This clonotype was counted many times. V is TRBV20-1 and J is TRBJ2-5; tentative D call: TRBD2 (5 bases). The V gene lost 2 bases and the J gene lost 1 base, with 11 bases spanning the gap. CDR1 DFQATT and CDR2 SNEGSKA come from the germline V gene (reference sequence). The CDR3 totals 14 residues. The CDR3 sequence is CSARSWESQETQYF. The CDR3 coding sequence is TGCAGTGCTAGATCCTGGGAGAGCCAAGAGACCCAGTACTTC.

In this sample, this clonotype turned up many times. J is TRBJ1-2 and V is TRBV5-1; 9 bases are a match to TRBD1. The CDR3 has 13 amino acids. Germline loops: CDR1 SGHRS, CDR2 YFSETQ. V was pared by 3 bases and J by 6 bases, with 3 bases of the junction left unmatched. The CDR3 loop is CASSSGQGDGYTF. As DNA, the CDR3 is TGCGCCAGCAGCTCGGGACAGGGTGATGGCTACACCTTC.

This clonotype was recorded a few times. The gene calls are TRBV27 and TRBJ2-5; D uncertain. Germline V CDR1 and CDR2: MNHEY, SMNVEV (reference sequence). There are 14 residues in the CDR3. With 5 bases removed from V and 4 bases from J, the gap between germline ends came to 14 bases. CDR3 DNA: TGTGCCAGCAGTCCCTACGGGTTGGGAGAGACCCAGTACTTC. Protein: CASSPYGLGETQYF.

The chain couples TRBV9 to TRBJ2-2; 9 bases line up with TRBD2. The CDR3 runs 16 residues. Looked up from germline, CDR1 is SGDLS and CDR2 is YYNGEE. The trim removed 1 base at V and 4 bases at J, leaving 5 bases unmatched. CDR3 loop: CASSVLSGRTTGELFF. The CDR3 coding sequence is TGTGCCAGCAGCGTATTAAGCGGGAGGACCACCGGGGAGCTGTTTTTT.